The 29 T cell receptor beta chains listed next were all sequenced from one sample in a study of blood T cell repertoires in COVID-19. The protocol was immunoSEQ multiplex PCR, while the TCRdb copy is restricted to in-frame clones and leaves out a portion. Of a few hundred thousand clones listed, 80% to 90% are singletons. The source material was peripheral blood. The receptors shown here come from a woman aged 30 to 39 with COVID-19, enrolled during active disease.

The chain carries TRBV6-1 and TRBJ2-3; 14 nucleotides align to TRBD2. CDR1 and CDR2 (germline): MNHNS, SASEGT. V was clipped by 2 bases and J by 6 bases; unmatched bases: 4. This CDR3 has 16 residues. DNA for the CDR3: TGTGCCAGCAGTGAACGACTAGCGGGAGGGGCGGATACGCAGTATTTT. Translating it yields CASSERLAGGADTQYF.

The chain uses TRBV28 and TRBJ1-5, with D unresolved. V was trimmed by 7 bases and J by 6 bases, leaving 10 bases between them. The CDR3 runs to 12 residues. Per germline, CDR1 MDHEN and CDR2 SYDVKM. For the CDR3, the DNA is TGTGCCAGCATTCGGAGCGGTCAGCCCCAGCATTTT. Protein: CASIRSGQPQHF.

The chain carries TRBV5-4 and TRBJ2-2; D is unresolved. CDR3 length equals 15 residues. Germline V CDR1 and CDR2: SGHNT, YYREEE (reference sequence). The V end was cut by 4 bases, the J end by 3 bases, with 13 bases between. The CDR3 DNA follows: TGTGCCAGCAGCCCGGCGGCCCGGGACACCGGGGAGCTGTTTTTT. It codes for CASSPAARDTGELFF.

This chain connects TRBV4-3 to TRBJ1-1; no clear D gene. V lost 5 bases to trimming and J lost 5 bases, with 15 bases between them. The CDR3 contains 14 residues. Per the germline V gene, CDR1 is LGHNA and CDR2 is YSLEER. The CDR3 DNA follows: TGCGCCAGCAGCTACGGACTGGGAGGAACTGAAGCTTTCTTT. Its translation: CASSYGLGGTEAFF.

The genes are TRBV2 and TRBJ2-5, with 11 positions matching TRBD2. V dropped 10 bases and J dropped 9; count of bases not matched to a gene: 10. The CDR3 covers 13 residues. CDR1 and CDR2 from the germline V gene are SNHLY and FYNNEI. The CDR3 protein is CANRLAGNPAQYF. As DNA, the CDR3 is TGTGCCAACCGACTAGCGGGAAATCCGGCCCAGTACTTC.

This chain connects TRBV7-9 to TRBJ1-6, with D unresolved. The CDR3 length is 11 residues. V lost 4 bases, J lost 13 bases, and 8 bases lay in between. Germline V gene lookup returns CDR1 SEHNR and CDR2 FQNEAQ (reference sequence). The DNA for the CDR3 is TGTGCCAGCAGCTCAACGCAGCCCCTCCACTTT. Translating gives CASSSTQPLHF.

This clone was seen once. The V call is TRBV5-4, the J call TRBJ1-4; TRBD1 agrees at 7 bases. Germline V gene lookup returns CDR1 SGHNT and CDR2 YYREEE (reference sequence). After removal of 2 bases from V and 8 bases from J, the junction contained 9 bases not matched to a gene. The CDR3 spans 15 residues. The CDR3 nucleotides read TGTGCCAGCAGCTTCAACAGGGGAGTCGGAGAAAAACTGTTTTTT. It translates to CASSFNRGVGEKLFF.

The genes are TRBV27 and TRBJ2-2; 8 bases are shared with TRBD1. CDR1 is MNHEY and CDR2 is SMNVEV in the germline V gene (reference sequence). Trimming at V came to 2 bases and at J to 3 bases, leaving 8 bases not matched to a gene. The CDR3 totals 17 residues. The CDR3 loop reads CASSLIQGGRDTGELFF. CDR3 DNA: TGTGCCAGCAGTTTAATACAGGGGGGACGGGACACCGGGGAGCTGTTTTTT.

This chain connects TRBV7-2 to TRBJ2-1; 7 bases are shared with TRBD2. J lost 10 bases, V lost 6 bases, and 3 bases had no gene match. CDR1 is SGHTA, CDR2 FQGNSA, per germline. The CDR3 spans 11 residues. CDR3 amino acids: CASRLAVEQFF. CDR3 bases: TGTGCCAGCAGGCTAGCGGTGGAGCAGTTCTTC.

The rearrangement joins TRBV7-9 to TRBJ2-5, with 13 bases aligning to TRBD2. V lost 1 base and J lost 4; bases outside the gene matches: 9. The CDR3 contains 18 residues. Germline V CDR1 and CDR2: SEHNR, FQNEAQ (reference sequence). CDR3: CASSLVSGLAGTRETQYF. DNA of the CDR3: TGTGCCAGCAGCTTAGTATCGGGACTAGCGGGAACCCGAGAGACCCAGTACTTC.

The chain combines TRBV6-5 with TRBJ1-2; 8 bases map to TRBD1. CDR3 length: 15 amino acids. CDR1 is MNHEY, CDR2 SVGAGI, per germline. The V gene end was trimmed by 5 bases and the J gene end by 0 bases; junction bases not matched to a gene: 5. CDR3 DNA: TGTGCCAGCAGTCTGGACAGGGCCCCTAACTATGGCTACACCTTC. Translated: CASSLDRAPNYGYTF.

This clone was seen more than once but under ten times. The rearrangement uses TRBV28 and TRBJ2-3, with TRBD1 as a possible D gene (5 bases). The V end was cut by 10 bases, the J end by 0 bases, with 20 bases between. The CDR3 loop spans 16 amino acids. The germline V gene has CDR1 MDHEN and CDR2 SYDVKM. This chain's CDR3 is CAITKTRALSTDTQYF. The CDR3 nucleotides are TGTGCCATCACAAAAACCAGGGCATTGAGCACAGATACGCAGTATTTT.

The sample holds a few counts of this clone. V and J are TRBV12-5 and TRBJ2-3, with no clear D. The CDR3 is made up of 14 amino acids. The V gene lost 3 bases and the J gene lost 0 bases, with 7 bases spanning the gap. Germline V gene sequence: CDR1 LGHNT, CDR2 FRNRAP. The CDR3 DNA sequence: TGTGCTAGTGGTTTACAGCCTAGCACAGATACGCAGTATTTT. Translated, it gives CASGLQPSTDTQYF.

The chain employs TRBV5-5 and TRBJ2-7; 8 bases align to TRBD2. V lost 4 bases, J lost 5 bases, and 5 bases stayed unmatched. Per the germline V gene, CDR1 is SGHKS and CDR2 is YYEKEE (reference sequence). The CDR3 is 13 residues long. The CDR3 nucleotides read TGTGCCAGCAGCAGGGGACTAGAACACGAGCAGTACTTC. Translated: CASSRGLEHEQYF.

The chain links TRBV6-4 to TRBJ2-7; D may be TRBD1 (7 bases). The CDR3 is made up of 14 amino acids. CDR1 MRHNA and CDR2 SNTAGT come from the germline V gene. V was cut by 6 bases and J by 6 bases, with 18 bases left in between. In DNA, the CDR3 is TGTGCCAGCAGCCGGGGGCAGGGGGTGGGCGAGCAGTACGTC. Translating gives CASSRGQGVGEQYV.

This chain links TRBV19 with TRBJ2-7; TRBD1 matches at 8 bases. J gave up 2 bases and V 4 bases, and 7 bases lay outside the gene matches. Germline loops: CDR1 LNHDA, CDR2 SQIVND (reference sequence). The CDR3 runs 15 residues. This CDR3 reads CASSTRTGQTYEQYF. In nucleotides, the CDR3 is TGTGCCAGTAGTACCCGGACAGGGCAAACCTACGAGCAGTACTTC.

J is TRBJ1-2 and V is TRBV6-4, with a tentative D call TRBD1 (6 bases). The CDR3 spans 13 residues. From germline, CDR1 is MRHNA and CDR2 SNTAGT. V was pared by 6 bases and J by 7 bases, with 15 bases between. CDR3 sequence reads: CASRIVGTLGYTF. CDR3 DNA sequence: TGTGCCAGCAGAATCGTCGGGACACTTGGCTACACCTTC.

The chain uses TRBV27 and TRBJ1-4; 7 positions agree with TRBD1. The CDR3 runs 14 residues. V was clipped by 5 bases and J by 4 bases; unmatched bases: 4. The germline gives CDR1 MNHEY, CDR2 SMNVEV (reference sequence). CDR3 sequence: CASSLDRVNEKLFF. In DNA form, the CDR3 reads TGTGCCAGCAGTCTCGACAGGGTTAATGAAAAACTGTTTTTT. Drawing the rest from reference TRBV27 and TRBJ1-4, the complete variable domain is EAQVTQNPRYLITVTGKKLTVTCSQNMNHEYMSWYRQDPGLGLRQIYYSMNVEVTDKGDVPEGYKVSRKEKRNFPLILESPSPNQTSLYFCASSLDRVNEKLFFGSGTQLSVL.

V is TRBV19 and J is TRBJ2-7; D is uncertain. The CDR3 is 16 residues long. Germline V gives CDR1 LNHDA, CDR2 SQIVND (reference sequence). Trimming cost V 7 bases and J 3 bases, with 22 bases left between them. The CDR3 sequence: CASTLPPARSFYEQYV. The CDR3 DNA reads as TGTGCCAGTACCCTACCCCCCGCGCGGAGCTTCTACGAGCAGTACGTC.

The chain combines TRBV7-9 with TRBJ1-4, with 7 bases identical to TRBD1. Germline-derived CDR1 and CDR2 are SEHNR and FQNEAQ (reference sequence). V trimming: 1 base; J trimming: 7 bases; junction bases outside the gene matches: 9. The CDR3 consists of 16 residues. The CDR3 coding sequence is TGTGCCAGCAGCTTAGGCCCACAGGGGAGGAGTGAAAAACTGTTTTTT. It codes for CASSLGPQGRSEKLFF.

CDR3 loop: CASSSRTTSGRAGEQYV. CDR3 nucleotide sequence: TGTGCCAGCAGTTCCCGAACGACTAGCGGGAGGGCAGGGGAGCAGTACGTC. The chain couples TRBV6-2 or TRBV6-3 to TRBJ2-7, with 14 positions matching TRBD2. In germline, CDR1 is MNHEY, CDR2 SVGEGT. V lost 4 bases and J lost 7; bases outside the gene matches: 12. The CDR3 has 17 residues.

This rearrangement joins TRBV10-3 to TRBJ2-7; 7 bases line up with TRBD2. Germline CDR1 and CDR2: ENHRY and SYGVKD. The V segment lost 6 bases and the J segment 6 bases; nucleotides outside the gene matches: 5. CDR3 length: 12 residues. In DNA, the CDR3 is TGTGCCATCAGGGATTCTAGCGGCGAGCAGTACGTC. Translating gives CAIRDSSGEQYV.

This rearrangement joins TRBV2 to TRBJ1-2, with D uncertain. The germline V gene encodes CDR1 SNHLY and CDR2 FYNNEI. This CDR3 comprises 12 residues. Trimming cost V 11 bases and J 2 bases, with 12 bases left between them. The chain's CDR3 is CAEGGQNYGYTF. CDR3 DNA: TGTGCCGAGGGAGGTCAAAACTATGGCTACACCTTC. The full variable domain, completed using reference TRBV2 and TRBJ1-2, is EPEVTQTPSHQVTQMGQEVILRCVPISNHLYFYWYRQILGQKVEFLVSFYNNEISEKSEIFDDQFSVERPDGSNFTLKIRSTKLEDSAMYFCAEGGQNYGYTFGSGTRLTVV.

This chain connects TRBV6-5 to TRBJ1-4; 8 bases map to TRBD1. V lost 10 bases to trimming and J lost 8 bases; unmatched junction nucleotides: 6. Per germline, CDR1 MNHEY and CDR2 SVGAGI. This CDR3 spans 12 amino acids. CDR3 sequence reads: CATRQGSEKLFF. Written as DNA, the CDR3 is TGTGCCACTCGACAGGGGTCGGAAAAACTGTTTTTT.

The CDR3 region is CASSPIWASGRVDIQYF. The CDR3 DNA reads as TGTGCCAGTAGCCCTATCTGGGCTAGCGGGAGGGTAGACATTCAGTACTTC. The J gene is TRBJ2-4, the V gene TRBV19; TRBD2 aligns across 12 bases. Germline V CDR1 and CDR2: LNHDA, SQIVND (reference sequence). This CDR3 has 17 amino acids. J lost 8 bases, V lost 6 bases, and 14 bases had no gene match.

Details on this clone: An end of the junction differs from the germline gene, which may be a read error. The sample carries other DNA sequences with the same CDR3. The V gene is TRBV7-7, the J gene TRBJ2-2, with 10 bases identical to TRBD2. The CDR3 sequence is 17 residues long. Looked up from germline, CDR1 is SSHAT and CDR2 is FNYEAQ (reference sequence). The CDR3: CASSLRTSGPNTGELFF. CDR3 bases: TGTGCTAGCAGCTTGAGGACTAGCGGACCGAACACCGGGGAGCTGTTTTTT. Full variable domain (missing parts from reference TRBV7-7 and TRBJ2-2): GAGVSQSPRYKVTKRGQDVTLRCDPISSHATLYWYQQALGQGPEFLTYFNYEAQPDKSGLPSDRFSAERPEGSISTLTIQRTEQRDSAMYRCASSLRTSGPNTGELFFGEGSRLTVL.

This clone occurred once. This rearrangement joins TRBV5-4 to TRBJ2-1, with TRBD1 identical over 9 bases. J gave up 2 bases and V 7 bases, and 7 bases lay outside the gene matches. CDR1 is SGHNT, CDR2 YYREEE, per germline (reference sequence). The CDR3 totals 15 residues. The CDR3: CASQGQGWTYNEQFF. In DNA, the CDR3 is TGTGCCAGCCAGGGACAGGGTTGGACCTACAATGAGCAGTTCTTC.

The chain joins TRBV21-1 to TRBJ1-2; TRBD1, the table's D call, lacks a check against the DNA. TRBV21-1 is a recognized pseudogene. This CDR3 comprises 15 residues. The CDR3 nucleotides read TGTGCCAGCAGCAACGTAAACAGGAGTTACTATGGCTACACCTTC. This translates into CASSNVNRSYYGYTF.

V is TRBV6-5 and J is TRBJ2-5; D might be TRBD1 (6 bases). V lost 5 bases and J 5 bases, leaving 12 bases between the germline ends. In germline, CDR1 is MNHEY, CDR2 SVGAGI. The CDR3 runs 13 residues. DNA of the CDR3: TGTGCCAGCAGTAGGGGGTTGGGGGAGACCCAGTACTTC. Its translation is CASSRGLGETQYF.